This T cell receptor (beta chain) stems from a study of Ad26.COV2.S vaccination and SARS-CoV-2 variants. Study-wide context: Ad26.COV2.S, an intramuscular injection, was given once or twice 56 days apart.

Study-level results: Substantial post-vaccination breadth of spike-specific CD8+ and CD4+ T cell responses was reported.

Repertoires were generated with immunoSEQ multiplex PCR, while TCRdb's copy carries only in-frame clones and drops some. Here the sample spans approximately 400,000 clones, roughly 85% being singletons. V lost 4 bases to trimming and J lost 3 bases; unmatched junction nucleotides: 4. CDR3 length: 14 amino acids. Germline CDR1 reads GTSNPN; CDR2 reads SVGIG (reference sequence). About this clone itself: Its antigen is currently unknown.

Regarding treatment: about 20 received Ad26.COV2.S at low or high dose, single or two shots; 5 received placebo; per-sample allocation not given. Sample collection was performed on day 63 after the first vaccine or placebo injection. This vaccine is an Ad26 vector that expresses the Wuhan-strain SARS-CoV-2 spike. This TCR came from a person aged 18-60 years who received the Ad26.COV2.S COVID-19 vaccine or a placebo. V usage is TRBV30 and J usage is TRBJ2-7; 12 bases agree with TRBD2. This specimen consisted of peripheral blood, obtained in a trial of Ad26.COV2.S vaccine versus placebo. In DNA, the CDR3 is TGTGCCTGGATCGGACTAGCGGGAAACTACGAGCAGTACTTC. This translates into CAWIGLAGNYEQYF.